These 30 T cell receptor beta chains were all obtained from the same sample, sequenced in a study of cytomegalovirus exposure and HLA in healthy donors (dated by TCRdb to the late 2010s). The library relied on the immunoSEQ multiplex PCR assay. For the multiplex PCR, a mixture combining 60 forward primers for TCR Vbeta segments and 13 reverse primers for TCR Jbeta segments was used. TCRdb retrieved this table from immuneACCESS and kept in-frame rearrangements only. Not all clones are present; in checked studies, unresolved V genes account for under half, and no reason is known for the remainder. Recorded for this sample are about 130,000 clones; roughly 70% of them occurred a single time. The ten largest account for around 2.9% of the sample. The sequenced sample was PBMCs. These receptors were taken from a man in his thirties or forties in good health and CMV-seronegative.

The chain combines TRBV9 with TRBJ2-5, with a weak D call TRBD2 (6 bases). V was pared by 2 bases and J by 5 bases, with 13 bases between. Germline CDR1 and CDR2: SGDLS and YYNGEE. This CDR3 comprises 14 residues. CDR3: CASSVGGAMETQYF. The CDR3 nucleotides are TGTGCCAGCAGCGTGGGCGGGGCTATGGAGACCCAGTACTTC.

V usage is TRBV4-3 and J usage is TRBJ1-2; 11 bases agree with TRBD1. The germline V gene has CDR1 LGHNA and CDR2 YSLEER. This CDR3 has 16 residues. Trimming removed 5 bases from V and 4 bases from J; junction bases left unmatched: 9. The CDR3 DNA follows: TGCGCCAGCAGCTCGCAGGGACAGGGGGGTATCTATGGCTACACCTTC. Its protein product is CASSSQGQGGIYGYTF.

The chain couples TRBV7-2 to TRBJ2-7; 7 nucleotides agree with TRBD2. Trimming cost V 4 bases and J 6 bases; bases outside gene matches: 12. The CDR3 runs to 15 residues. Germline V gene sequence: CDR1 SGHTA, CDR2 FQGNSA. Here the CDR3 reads CASSSGLPFGGEQYF. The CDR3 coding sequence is TGTGCCAGCAGCTCGGGACTACCGTTTGGGGGCGAGCAGTACTTC.

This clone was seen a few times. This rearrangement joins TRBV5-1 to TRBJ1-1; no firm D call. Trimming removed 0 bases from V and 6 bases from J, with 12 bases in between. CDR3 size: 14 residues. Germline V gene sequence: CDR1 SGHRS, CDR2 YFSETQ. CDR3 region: CASSLELARAEAFF. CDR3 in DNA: TGCGCCAGCAGCTTGGAGCTTGCGCGGGCTGAAGCTTTCTTT.

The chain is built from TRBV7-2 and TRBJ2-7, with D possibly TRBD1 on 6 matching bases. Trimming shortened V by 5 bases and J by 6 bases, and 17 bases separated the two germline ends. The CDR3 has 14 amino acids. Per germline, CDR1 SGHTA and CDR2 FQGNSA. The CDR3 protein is CASSTGQGSGEQYF. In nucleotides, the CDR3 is TGTGCCAGCAGCACCGGGCAGGGGAGCGGCGAGCAGTACTTC.

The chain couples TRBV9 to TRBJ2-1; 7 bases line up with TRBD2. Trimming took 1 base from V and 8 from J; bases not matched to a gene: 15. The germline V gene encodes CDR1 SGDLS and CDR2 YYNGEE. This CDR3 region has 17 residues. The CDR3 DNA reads TGTGCCAGCAGCGTACGATCAGCCGCTAGCGGTGGCGATGAGCAGTTCTTC. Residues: CASSVRSAASGGDEQFF.

The CDR3 protein is CASSTGFGNTIYF. CDR3 bases: TGTGCCAGCAGTACAGGGTTCGGAAACACCATATATTTT. The chain couples TRBV25-1 to TRBJ1-3; weak D call: TRBD1 (6 bases). Germline assignment: CDR1 MGHDK and CDR2 SYGVNS. The germline V and J ends were trimmed by 5 bases and 4 bases, with 9 bases remaining between them. This CDR3 has 13 residues.

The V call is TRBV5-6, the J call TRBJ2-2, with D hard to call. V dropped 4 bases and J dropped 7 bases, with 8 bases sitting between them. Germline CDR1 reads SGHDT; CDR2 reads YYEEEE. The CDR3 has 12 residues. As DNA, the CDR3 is TGTGCCAGCAGCGTGGGCGGCGGGGAGCTGTTTTTT. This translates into CASSVGGGELFF.

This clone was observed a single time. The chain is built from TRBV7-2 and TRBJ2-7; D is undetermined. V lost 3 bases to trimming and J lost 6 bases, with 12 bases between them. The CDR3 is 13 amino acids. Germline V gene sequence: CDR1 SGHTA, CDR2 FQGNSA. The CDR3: CASSLVRTGEQYF. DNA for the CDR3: TGTGCCAGCAGCTTGGTAAGAACGGGCGAGCAGTACTTC.

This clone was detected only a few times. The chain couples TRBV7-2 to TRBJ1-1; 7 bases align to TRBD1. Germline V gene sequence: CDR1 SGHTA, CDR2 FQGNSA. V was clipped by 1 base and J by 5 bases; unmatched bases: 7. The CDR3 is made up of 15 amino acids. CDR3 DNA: TGTGCCAGCAGCTTAGGCTACAGGGGTGGGACTGAAGCTTTCTTT. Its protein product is CASSLGYRGGTEAFF. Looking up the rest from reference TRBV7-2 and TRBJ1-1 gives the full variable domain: GAGVSQSPSNKVTEKGKDVELRCDPISGHTALYWYRQSLGQGLEFLIYFQGNSAPDKSGLPSDRFSAERTGGSVSTLTIQRTQQEDSAVYLCASSLGYRGGTEAFFGQGTRLTVV.

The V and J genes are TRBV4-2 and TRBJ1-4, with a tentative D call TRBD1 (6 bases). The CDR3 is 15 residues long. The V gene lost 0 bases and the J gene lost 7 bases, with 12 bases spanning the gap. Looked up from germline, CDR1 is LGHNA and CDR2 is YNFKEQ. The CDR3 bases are TGTGCCAGCAGCCAAGAATTGAGGGGGAGTGAAAAACTGTTTTTT. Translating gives CASSQELRGSEKLFF.

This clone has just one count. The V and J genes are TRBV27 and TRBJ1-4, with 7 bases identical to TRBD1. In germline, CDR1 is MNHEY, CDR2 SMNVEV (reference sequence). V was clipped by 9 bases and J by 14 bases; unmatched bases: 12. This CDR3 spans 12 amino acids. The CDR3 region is CASTTGDRALFF. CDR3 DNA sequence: TGTGCCAGTACCACCGGTGACAGGGCCCTGTTTTTT.

In nucleotides, the CDR3 is TGTGCCTGGAAGCTAGCCTACGAGCAGTACTTC. This translates into CAWKLAYEQYF. The V call is TRBV30, the J call TRBJ2-7; D not resolved. Germline V gives CDR1 GTSNPN, CDR2 SVGIG (reference sequence). CDR3 length equals 11 residues. The V end lost 4 bases, the J end lost 2 bases, and 6 bases lay between the germline ends.

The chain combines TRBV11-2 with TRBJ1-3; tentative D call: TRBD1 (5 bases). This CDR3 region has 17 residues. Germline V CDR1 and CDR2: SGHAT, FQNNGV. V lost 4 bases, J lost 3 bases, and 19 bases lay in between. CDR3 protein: CASSSHPWGGLGNTIYF. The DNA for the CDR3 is TGTGCCAGCAGCTCCCACCCTTGGGGGGGACTTGGAAACACCATATATTTT.

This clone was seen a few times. The CDR3 loop is CASREGANYGYTF. CDR3 nucleotide sequence: TGTGCCTCGCGAGAGGGTGCTAACTATGGCTACACCTTC. The genes are TRBV28 and TRBJ1-2; D not resolved. Deletions cut 11 bases from V and 0 bases from J, with 13 bases between. The germline V gene encodes CDR1 MDHEN and CDR2 SYDVKM. The CDR3 contains 13 residues.

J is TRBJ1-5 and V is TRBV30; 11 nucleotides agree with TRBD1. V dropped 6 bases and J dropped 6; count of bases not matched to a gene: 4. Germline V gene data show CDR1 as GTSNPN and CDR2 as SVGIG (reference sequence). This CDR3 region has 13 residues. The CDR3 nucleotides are TGTGCCTGTCAGGGACAGGGGGGTCAGCCCCAGCATTTT. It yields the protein CACQGQGGQPQHF.

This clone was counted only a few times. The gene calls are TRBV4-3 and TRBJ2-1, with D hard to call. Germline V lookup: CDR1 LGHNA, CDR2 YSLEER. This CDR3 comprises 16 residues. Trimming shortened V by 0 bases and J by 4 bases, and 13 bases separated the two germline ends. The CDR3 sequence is CASSQEPDLRYNEQFF. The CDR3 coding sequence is TGCGCCAGCAGCCAAGAGCCGGATCTGAGGTACAATGAGCAGTTCTTC.

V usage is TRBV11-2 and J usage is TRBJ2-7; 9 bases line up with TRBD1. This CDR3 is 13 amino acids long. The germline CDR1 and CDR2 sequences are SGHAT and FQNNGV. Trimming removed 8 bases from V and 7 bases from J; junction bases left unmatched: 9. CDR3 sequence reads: CASLRDREREQYF. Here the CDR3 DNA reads TGTGCCAGCCTCCGGGACAGGGAGAGGGAGCAGTACTTC.

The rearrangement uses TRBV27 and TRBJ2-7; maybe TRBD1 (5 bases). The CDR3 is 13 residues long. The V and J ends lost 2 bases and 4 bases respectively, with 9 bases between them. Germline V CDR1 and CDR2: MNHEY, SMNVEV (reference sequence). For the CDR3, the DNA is TGTGCCAGCAGTTTAAGGGGCAGGTACGAGCAGTACTTC. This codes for CASSLRGRYEQYF.

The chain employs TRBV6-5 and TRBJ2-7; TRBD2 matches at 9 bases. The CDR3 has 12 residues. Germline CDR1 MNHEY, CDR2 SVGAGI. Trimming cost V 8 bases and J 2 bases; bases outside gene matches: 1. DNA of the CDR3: TGTGCCAGCGGCGGGAGGGCCTACGAGCAGTACTTC. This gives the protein CASGGRAYEQYF.

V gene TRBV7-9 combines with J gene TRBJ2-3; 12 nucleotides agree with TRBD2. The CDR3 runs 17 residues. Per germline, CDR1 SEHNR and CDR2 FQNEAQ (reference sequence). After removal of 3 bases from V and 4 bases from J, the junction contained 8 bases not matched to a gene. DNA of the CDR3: TGTGCCAGCAGCTTTCCTCTAGCGGGGGGGCGGGCAGATACGCAGTATTTT. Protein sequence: CASSFPLAGGRADTQYF.

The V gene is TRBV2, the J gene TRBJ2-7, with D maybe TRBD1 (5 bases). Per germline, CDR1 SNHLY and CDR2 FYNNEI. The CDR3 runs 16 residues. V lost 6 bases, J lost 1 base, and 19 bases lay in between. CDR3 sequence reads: CASSESKSGKSYEQYF. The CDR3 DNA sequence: TGTGCCAGCAGCGAATCAAAGTCAGGGAAGTCCTACGAGCAGTACTTC.

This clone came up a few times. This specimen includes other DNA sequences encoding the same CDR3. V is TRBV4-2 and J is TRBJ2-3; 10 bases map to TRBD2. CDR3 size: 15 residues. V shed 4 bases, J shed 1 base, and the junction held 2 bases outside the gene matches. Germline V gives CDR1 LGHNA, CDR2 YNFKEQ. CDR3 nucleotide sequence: TGTGCCAGCAGCCCGGGGACTAGCGGCACAGATACGCAGTATTTT. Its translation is CASSPGTSGTDTQYF.

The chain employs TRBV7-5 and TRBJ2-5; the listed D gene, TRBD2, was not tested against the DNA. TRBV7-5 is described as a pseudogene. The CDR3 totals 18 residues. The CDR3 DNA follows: TGTGCCAGAAGCTTAGCGACCCAGACTAGCGGGGAGGAAGAGACCCAGTACTTC. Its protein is CARSLATQTSGEEETQYF.

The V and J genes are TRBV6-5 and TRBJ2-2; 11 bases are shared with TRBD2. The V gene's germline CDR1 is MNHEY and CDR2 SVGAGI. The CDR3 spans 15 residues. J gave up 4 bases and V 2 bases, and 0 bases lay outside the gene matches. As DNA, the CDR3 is TGTGCCAGCAGTTACGGGACTAGCGGCACCGGGGAGCTGTTTTTT. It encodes CASSYGTSGTGELFF.

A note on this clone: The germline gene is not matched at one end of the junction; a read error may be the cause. Written as DNA, the CDR3 is TGTGCTAGCAGTCTAACAGAGAACACCGGGGAGCTGTTTTTT. Translated: CASSLTENTGELFF. This chain connects TRBV7-7 to TRBJ2-2; no reliable D call. CDR3 length: 14 residues. Germline V CDR1 and CDR2: SSHAT, FNYEAQ (reference sequence).

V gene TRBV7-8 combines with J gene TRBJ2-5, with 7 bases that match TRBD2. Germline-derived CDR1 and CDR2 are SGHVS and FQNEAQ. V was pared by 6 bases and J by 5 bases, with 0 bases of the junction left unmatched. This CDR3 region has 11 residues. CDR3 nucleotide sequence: TGTGCCAGCAGGGGGGGGGAGACCCAGTACTTC. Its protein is CASRGGETQYF.

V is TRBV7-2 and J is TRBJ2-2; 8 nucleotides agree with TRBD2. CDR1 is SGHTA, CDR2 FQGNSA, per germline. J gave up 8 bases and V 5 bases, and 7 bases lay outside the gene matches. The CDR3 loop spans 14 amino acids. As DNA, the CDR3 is TGTGCCAGCAGCCAGGGACTAGGGGTGGGGGAGCTGTTTTTT. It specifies CASSQGLGVGELFF.

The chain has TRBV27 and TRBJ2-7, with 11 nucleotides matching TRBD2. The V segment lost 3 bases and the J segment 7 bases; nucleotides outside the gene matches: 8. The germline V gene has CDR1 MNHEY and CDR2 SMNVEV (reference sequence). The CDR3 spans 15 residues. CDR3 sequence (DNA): TGTGCCAGCAGTTTCTCTAGCGGGAGGAGCCCGGAGCAGTACTTC. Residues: CASSFSSGRSPEQYF.

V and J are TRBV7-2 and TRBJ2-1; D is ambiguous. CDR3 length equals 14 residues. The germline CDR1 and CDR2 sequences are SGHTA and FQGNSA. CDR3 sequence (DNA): TGTGGCAACAGCTTCGGAGACCCCTACAATGAGCAGTTCTTC. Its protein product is CGNSFGDPYNEQFF.